This is a list of T cell receptor beta chains from one sample in a study of PD-1 blockade in mismatch repair-deficient tumors. Some clones are missing from TCRdb's copy, which holds only in-frame ones; the method was immunoSEQ multiplex PCR. The repertoire has about 120,000 clones, around nine tenths of them found once; the top ten carry 10% to 15%. This material consisted of peripheral blood, taken approximately 69 weeks after starting pembrolizumab. The receptor source for this set is an adult with mismatch repair-deficient cancer. Both conserved end residues are trimmed from each CDR3.

v_call | cdr3_aa
TRBV4-3 | ASSQGRASYEQY
TRBV7-8 | ASSFVGTGTYEQY
TRBV5-4 | ASSPGEQGRNEQY
TRBV13 | ASSYHPTGAIHNEQF
TRBV2 | ASSEVDGEVAQETQY
TRBV7-9 | ASSLGSGRNTGELF
TRBV6-1 | ASSEEPYQGQGNEQF
TRBV7-2 | ASSLDQYNEQF
TRBV7-6 | ASSTTTGDETQY
TRBV2 | ASRAPAHNQPQH
TRBV15 | ATSGGGTFTDTQY
TRBV28 | ASSLWDRGGYT
TRBV9 | ASSVDEGLQETQY
TRBV2 | ASSESGLLVIQY
TRBV14 | ASSQDRARNPEQF
TRBV2 | ATLSDRDEGYEQY
TRBV6-5 | ATLGHLSGLGYT
TRBV4-2 | ASSQSLDLGTEAF
TRBV2 | ASSGRSLNQPQH
TRBV6-5 | ASSYGGEQY
TRBV5-8 | ASSLHGLAGIANTGELF
TRBV28 | ASKRGRGIYEQY
TRBV5-6 | ASSLGGNTEAF
TRBV7-6 | ASSLGTGTNTEAF
TRBV7-9 | ASSFPSGTPDTQY
TRBV30 | AWSAMTDGYT
TRBV4-1 | ASSQDRPGAETQY
TRBV5-1 | ASSTSGTKEKLF
TRBV4-3 | ASSQERTNNEQF
TRBV11-3 | ASSSQGLAGYEQY
TRBV19 | ASSIVAGARGSEQF
TRBV7-9 | ASSLAESYEQY
TRBV6-6 | ASGRLQETQY
TRBV29-1 | SVGIPAGGPETQY
TRBV27 | ASRTIGHETQY
TRBV10-2 | ASSGNPLWGAVYQPQH
TRBV27 | ASSPYDRGETQY
TRBV5-6 | ASSLGAGGQWTQY
TRBV21-1 | ASSKEIVCGTGEYEQY
TRBV4-1 | ASSPTLVISYEQY
TRBV10-3 | AIRTGIFYEQY
TRBV4-1 | ASSQTLGEQY
TRBV4-1 | ASSQEQVVSYEQY
TRBV27 | ASSLLRLEGGDTQY
TRBV13 | ASSFGVETQY
TRBV6-5 | ASRTTAMNTEAF
TRBV5-6 | ASSLSLARFYTQY